Below, 5 T cell receptor beta chains from the same sample are listed, as sequenced in a study of a mutant IDH1 vaccine in newly diagnosed glioma. Sequenced by immunoSEQ multiplex PCR; TCRdb stores in-frame clones only, minus some. The data contain about 50,000 clones, 80% to 90% of them singletons. Time point of the sample: baseline, week 1 (first vaccination visit). Treatment given: pre-vaccination baseline after standard-of-care therapy. This specimen consisted of PBMCs, obtained from a glioma patient treated with radiotherapy, temozolomide or both. Receptors originate from a man in his forties or fifties with glioma.

V usage is TRBV7-9 and J usage is TRBJ2-7, with D possibly matching TRBD2 (5 bases). The germline CDR1 and CDR2 sequences are SEHNR and FQNEAQ (reference sequence). V lost 5 bases, J lost 4 bases, and 9 bases lay in between. This CDR3 is 12 amino acids long. The CDR3 loop reads CASSPPGYEQYF. CDR3 in DNA: TGTGCCAGCAGCCCCCCGGGGTACGAGCAGTACTTC.

The J gene is TRBJ1-1, the V gene TRBV6-1; D might be TRBD1 (6 bases). Germline CDR1 reads MNHNS; CDR2 reads SASEGT. Trimming left V 8 bases short and J 8 bases short, with 24 bases between. The CDR3 extends over 15 amino acids. DNA for the CDR3: TGTGCCAGCCGTTTTTTATCTGGGACACGGGACGAAGCTTTCTTT. Protein product: CASRFLSGTRDEAFF.

This clone was observed a single time. V is TRBV7-9 and J is TRBJ2-7, with 8 bases that match TRBD2. Trimming took 6 bases from V and 3 from J; bases not matched to a gene: 4. This CDR3 comprises 13 residues. Germline values: CDR1 SEHNR, CDR2 FQNEAQ (reference sequence). This chain's CDR3 is CASRGTSGYEQYF. The CDR3 bases are TGTGCCAGCAGGGGCACTAGCGGCTACGAGCAGTACTTC.

The rearrangement links TRBV5-1 to TRBJ2-5; the D gene is possibly TRBD2 (6 bases). V lost 4 bases to trimming and J lost 1 base, with 8 bases between them. The CDR3 loop spans 13 amino acids. In germline, CDR1 is SGHRS, CDR2 YFSETQ. The DNA of the CDR3 is TGCGCCAGCAGCCCGGGGGTCCAAGAGACCCAGTACTTC. It is translated as CASSPGVQETQYF.

The chain has TRBV28 and TRBJ1-2; D is undetermined. In germline, CDR1 is MDHEN, CDR2 SYDVKM. The CDR3 runs 11 residues. Trimming removed 5 bases at V and 2 bases at J, with 3 bases between. CDR3 loop: CASSINYGYTF. Here the CDR3 DNA reads TGTGCCAGCAGTATCAACTATGGCTACACCTTC.